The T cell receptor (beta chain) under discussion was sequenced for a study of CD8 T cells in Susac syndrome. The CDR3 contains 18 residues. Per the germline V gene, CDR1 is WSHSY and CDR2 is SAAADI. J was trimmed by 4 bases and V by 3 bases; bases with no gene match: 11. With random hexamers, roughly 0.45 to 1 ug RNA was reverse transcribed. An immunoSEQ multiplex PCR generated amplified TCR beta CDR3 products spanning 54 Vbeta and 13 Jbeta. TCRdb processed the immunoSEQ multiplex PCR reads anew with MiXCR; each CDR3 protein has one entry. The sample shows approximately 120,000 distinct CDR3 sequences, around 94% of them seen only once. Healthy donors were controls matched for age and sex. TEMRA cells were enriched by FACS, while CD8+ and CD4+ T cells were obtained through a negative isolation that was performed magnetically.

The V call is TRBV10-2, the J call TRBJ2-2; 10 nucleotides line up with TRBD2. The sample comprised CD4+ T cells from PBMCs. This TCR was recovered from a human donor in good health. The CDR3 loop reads CASSDVSGRVKSTGELFF. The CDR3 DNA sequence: TGCGCCAGCAGTGATGTGAGCGGGAGGGTTAAGTCCACCGGGGAGCTGTTTTTT.